Presented here are 20 T cell receptor beta chains from one specimen sequenced in a study of molecular identifiers for immune sequencing clone quantification. TCRdb re-called the PCR reads with MiXCR, one entry per CDR3 protein. The sample includes 350,000 or so distinct CDR3 sequences, roughly a fifth of them seen just once. Material for sequencing was naive CD8+ T cells from blood, with Jurkat cell RNA spiked in. The subset: FACS-sorted CD8+CD4-CCR7+CD45RA+ naive T cells. All receptors come from a human donor in good health. Some libraries in this study had Jurkat cell RNA spiked in.

At least ten counts were recorded for this clonotype. The chain recombines TRBV29-1 with TRBJ2-3; a possible D gene is TRBD2 (6 bases). V was trimmed by 7 bases and J by 1 base, leaving 9 bases between them. The CDR3 spans 12 residues. Germline V gives CDR1 SQVTM, CDR2 ANQGSEA. CDR3 protein: CSAASGTDTQYF. The CDR3 coding sequence is TGCAGCGCAGCTAGCGGCACAGATACGCAGTATTTT.

This clonotype showed up many times. The V and J genes are TRBV4-1 and TRBJ2-3, with unresolved D. There are 15 residues in the CDR3. Germline CDR1 is MGHRA and CDR2 is YSYEKL. V dropped 3 bases and J dropped 0 bases, with 10 bases sitting between them. CDR3 loop: CASSQGFGSTDTQYF. In DNA form, the CDR3 reads TGCGCCAGCAGCCAGGGGTTCGGCAGCACAGATACGCAGTATTTT.

At least ten counts were recorded for this clonotype. The CDR3 here is CASSPGTGPISTQYF. CDR3 DNA sequence: TGTGCCAGTAGTCCGGGGACAGGGCCGATCAGTACGCAGTATTTT. The J gene is TRBJ2-3, the V gene TRBV19; 9 bases are a match to TRBD1. The ends lost 5 bases at V and 8 bases at J; junction bases unmatched: 11. This CDR3 spans 15 amino acids. CDR1 LNHDA and CDR2 SQIVND come from the germline V gene (reference sequence).

This clonotype occurred a few times. The chain joins TRBV5-1 to TRBJ2-3, with D perhaps matching TRBD2 (5 bases). This CDR3 is 14 amino acids long. Germline assignment: CDR1 SGHRS and CDR2 YFSETQ. V lost 8 bases, J lost 0 bases, and 13 bases lay in between. Here the CDR3 reads CASTEWTSTDTQYF. The CDR3 DNA follows: TGCGCCAGTACGGAGTGGACTAGCACAGATACGCAGTATTTT.

The CDR3, as DNA: TGTGCCAGCGGTTGGGGACACCTCACGAACACTGAAGCTTTCTTT. Its translation is CASGWGHLTNTEAFF. The chain joins TRBV28 to TRBJ1-1, with a weak D call TRBD1 (6 bases). This CDR3 spans 15 amino acids. Trimming left V 8 bases short and J 1 base short, with 17 bases between. Looked up from germline, CDR1 is MDHEN and CDR2 is SYDVKM.

This clonotype showed up just a few times. A junction boundary mismatches the germline segment, possibly from a read error. Here the CDR3 DNA reads TGCAATGCTCCGGCCGGGACGAACACTGAAGCTTTCTTT. As protein: CNAPAGTNTEAFF. The genes are TRBV20-1 and TRBJ1-1, with D perhaps matching TRBD1 (5 bases). Germline V gives CDR1 DFQATT, CDR2 SNEGSKA (reference sequence). There are 13 residues in the CDR3.

The sample holds many counts of this clonotype. This rearrangement joins TRBV28 to TRBJ2-7, with D possibly being TRBD2 (6 bases). Germline lookup yields CDR1 MDHEN and CDR2 SYDVKM. This CDR3 spans 14 amino acids. Trimming removed 5 bases at V and 2 bases at J, with 13 bases between. The CDR3 DNA reads as TGTGCCAGCAGTCGACGACTAGGTCCCTACGAGCAGTACTTC. It codes for CASSRRLGPYEQYF. The full variable domain, with the rest looked up from reference TRBV28 and TRBJ2-7, is DVKVTQSSRYLVKRTGEKVFLECVQDMDHENMFWYRQDPGLGLRLIYFSYDVKMKEKGDIPEGYSVSREKKERFSLILESASTNQTSMYLCASSRRLGPYEQYFGPGTRLTVT.

The table lists this clonotype with many counts. The gene calls are TRBV24-1 and TRBJ2-5; D gene uncertain. Trimming removed 1 base at V and 4 bases at J, with 12 bases between. The CDR3 runs to 15 residues. The germline V gene has CDR1 KGHDR and CDR2 SFDVKD. CDR3 sequence (DNA): TGTGCCACCAGTGATTTTCCACGGAGCCCAGAGACCCAGTACTTC. As protein: CATSDFPRSPETQYF.

In regard to this clonotype: Since a much larger clone is just one base distant, this may be a read error. The chain joins TRBV6-2 or TRBV6-3 to TRBJ2-1, with 13 positions matching TRBD2. This CDR3 region has 17 residues. Germline loops: CDR1 MNHEY, CDR2 SVGEGT. This chain's CDR3 is CASSYPPGTSGIGEQLF. CDR3 in DNA: TGTGCCAGCAGTTACCCTCCCGGGACTAGCGGGATAGGTGAGCAGCTCTTC.

The V gene is TRBV12-3 or TRBV12-4, the J gene TRBJ1-2; 7 positions agree with TRBD1. The CDR3 is 16 amino acids. After removal of 6 bases from V and 4 bases from J, the junction contained 14 bases not matched to a gene. CDR3 sequence reads: CASSPTPGQTFYGYTF. DNA of the CDR3: TGTGCCAGCAGCCCCACACCGGGACAGACGTTCTATGGCTACACCTTC.

This clonotype showed up many times. This chain uses TRBV7-2 with TRBJ1-3; D not certain. Trimming left V 2 bases short and J 2 bases short, with 19 bases between. Germline CDR1 and CDR2: SGHTA and FQGNSA. The CDR3 is 18 amino acids. In DNA form, the CDR3 reads TGTGCCAGCAGCTTAATCCGAAGTGAAGTCCGTACTGGAAACACCATATATTTT. It translates to CASSLIRSEVRTGNTIYF.

Regarding this clonotype: A read error may produce the germline difference seen at one junction end. This sequence joins TRBV4-3 and TRBJ2-7; D possibly uses TRBD1 or TRBD2 (7 bases each). Germline-derived CDR1 and CDR2 are LGHNA and YSLEER. The CDR3 runs 17 residues. CDR3 sequence (DNA): TGCGCCGGCAGCCCAGGGGGGGGAATAGGCAGCTCCTACGAGCAGTACTTC. Encoded protein: CAGSPGGGIGSSYEQYF.

This clonotype was detected many times. CDR3 in amino acids: CASSGDRDQITEAFF. The CDR3 region has the DNA TGTGCCAGCAGCGGGGACAGGGATCAAATCACTGAAGCTTTCTTT. The V and J genes are TRBV7-9 and TRBJ1-1; 9 bases agree with TRBD1. The V segment lost 5 bases and the J segment 4 bases; nucleotides outside the gene matches: 8. The CDR3 is 15 amino acids. CDR1 is SEHNR, CDR2 FQNEAQ, per germline (reference sequence). The variable domain in full, completed from reference TRBV7-9 and TRBJ1-1, reads DTGVSQNPRHKITKRGQNVTFRCDPISEHNRLYWYRQTLGQGPEFLTYFQNEAQLEKSRLLSDRFSAERPKGSFSTLEIQRTEQGDSAMYLCASSGDRDQITEAFFGQGTRLTVV.

A note on this clonotype: This may stem from a read error, because a much larger clone lies one nucleotide away. This sequence joins TRBV4-2 and TRBJ2-3; D gene ambiguous. Germline V gene data show CDR1 as LGHNA and CDR2 as YNFKEQ. The CDR3 consists of 13 residues. The CDR3 region has the DNA TGTACCAGCAGACCCTCGGCCGACCATACGCAGTATTTT. Encoded protein: CTSRPSADHTQYF.

This chain connects TRBV19 to TRBJ1-1; unclear D gene. Looked up from germline, CDR1 is LNHDA and CDR2 is SQIVND (reference sequence). This CDR3 region has 15 residues. The ends were cut back, 7 bases at V and 6 bases at J, with 21 bases in the middle. The CDR3 region is CASTVAVAEHAEAFF. The CDR3 nucleotides read TGTGCCAGTACCGTGGCCGTGGCCGAACACGCTGAAGCTTTCTTT.

The count of this clonotype is one. This sequence may be a read error, since a much larger clone differs from it by one base. The V and J genes are TRBV20-1 and TRBJ1-5; TRBD1 matches 12 bases. The V gene end was trimmed by 4 bases and the J gene end by 6 bases; junction bases not matched to a gene: 10. Germline CDR1 is DFQATT and CDR2 is SNEGSKA (reference sequence). The CDR3 spans 16 residues. CDR3 coding DNA: TGCAGTGCTATGGGACAGGGGGCCGCTTTTAGTCAGCCCCAGCATTTT. Translating gives CSAMGQGAAFSQPQHF.

The J gene is TRBJ2-7, the V gene TRBV6-5; D possibly corresponds to TRBD2 (5 bases). CDR1 and CDR2 from the germline V gene are MNHEY and SVGAGI. This CDR3 is 15 amino acids long. Trimming shortened V by 1 base and J by 4 bases, and 14 bases separated the two germline ends. The CDR3 sequence is CASSYLGGSGYEQYF. In DNA form, the CDR3 reads TGTGCCAGCAGTTACTTAGGAGGTTCTGGATACGAGCAGTACTTC.

The chain joins TRBV4-3 to TRBJ1-1; D is unresolved. CDR3 length: 13 amino acids. Trimming left V 1 base short and J 3 bases short, with 6 bases between. The germline gives CDR1 LGHNA, CDR2 YSLEER. This CDR3 is CASSQGSYTEAFF. The DNA for the CDR3 is TGCGCCAGCAGCCAAGGCAGTTACACTGAAGCTTTCTTT.

In this sample, this clonotype turned up many times. The chain employs TRBV30 and TRBJ2-7; 7 positions agree with TRBD1. Trimming removed 0 bases from V and 1 base from J; junction bases left unmatched: 3. Per germline, CDR1 GTSNPN and CDR2 SVGIG (reference sequence). The CDR3 length is 14 residues. This CDR3 is CAWSVPGQSYEQYF. The CDR3 nucleotides are TGTGCCTGGAGTGTACCGGGACAGTCCTACGAGCAGTACTTC. Full variable domain (rest looked up from reference TRBV30 and TRBJ2-7): SQTIHQWPATLVQPVGSPLSLECTVEGTSNPNLYWYRQAAGRGLQLLFYSVGIGQISSEVPQNLSASRPQDRQFILSSKKLLLSDSGFYLCAWSVPGQSYEQYFGPGTRLTVT.

Concerning this clonotype: A much larger clone differs from this one at a single base, so this may be a read error. The chain uses TRBV5-6 and TRBJ2-7; maybe TRBD2 (6 bases). The ends were cut back, 4 bases at V and 4 bases at J, with 15 bases in the middle. The CDR3 totals 14 residues. Germline V gene lookup returns CDR1 SGHDT and CDR2 YYEEEE. The CDR3 nucleotides read TGTGCCAGCAGCATGGGAGGCGTCGGGTACGAGCAGTACTTC. It specifies CASSMGGVGYEQYF.